These T cell receptor beta chains were read from a single sample in a study of identifying expanded T cells in peripheral blood. Assay used: immunoSEQ multiplex PCR; TCRdb lists only in-frame clones, some missing. The sample carries more than 85,000 clones, around 89% recorded once. Material for sequencing was blood. Every receptor here comes from a person aged 18-69 years in good health. Each CDR3 is given with its conserved first and last residue. A D gene is named only where the DNA matches it firmly. Clone size is given for some rows only: seen once, a few or many times, or a class if the clone is expanded.

clone size	CDR3 length	J gene	V gene	D gene	CDR3 protein	CDR3 DNA
.	16	TRBJ2-3	TRBV7-8	.	CASSLEWAPSPDTQYF	TGTGCCAGCAGCTTAGAGTGGGCGCCATCCCCAGATACGCAGTATTTT
few	16	TRBJ2-4	TRBV28	TRBD2	CASSPPAGGPGSIQYF	TGTGCCAGCAGTCCCCCAGCGGGAGGGCCGGGGAGCATTCAGTACTTC
.	14	TRBJ1-3	TRBV19	.	CASSIQGGGNTIYF	TGTGCCAGTAGTATACAAGGTGGCGGAAACACCATATATTTT
once	13	TRBJ1-2	TRBV29-1	TRBD1	CSVNGQGFYGYTF	TGCAGCGTTAACGGACAGGGCTTCTATGGCTACACCTTC
.	15	TRBJ2-3	TRBV4-1	.	CASSLQKAGADTQYF	TGCGCCAGCAGCCTCCAAAAAGCGGGTGCAGATACGCAGTATTTT
.	12	TRBJ2-1	TRBV7-3	TRBD2	CASSLGTSRQFF	TGTGCCAGCAGCCTCGGGACTAGTCGGCAGTTCTTC
once	14	TRBJ1-1	TRBV5-4	TRBD1	CASSIQGRNTEAFF	TGTGCCAGCAGCATACAGGGGCGAAACACTGAAGCTTTCTTT
.	12	TRBJ1-1	TRBV7-6	.	CASRGWDTEAFF	TGTGCCAGCCGGGGATGGGACACTGAAGCTTTCTTT
.	14	TRBJ1-5	TRBV7-9	.	CASSLVGENQPQHF	TGTGCCAGCAGCTTAGTAGGTGAAAATCAGCCCCAGCATTTT
.	16	TRBJ1-1	TRBV29-1	TRBD1	CSAVPRQGAGGTEAFF	TGCAGCGCCGTCCCGAGACAGGGGGCAGGCGGCACTGAAGCTTTCTTT
.	16	TRBJ2-4	TRBV18	TRBD1	CASSLQRGQGGNIQYF	TGTGCCAGCTCACTACAGAGAGGACAGGGGGGTAACATTCAGTACTTC
.	15	TRBJ1-5	TRBV28	.	CASSGLASSNQPQHF	TGTGCCAGCAGTGGGTTAGCTTCTAGCAATCAGCCCCAGCATTTT
.	13	TRBJ2-7	TRBV28	.	CASSLRGPYEQYF	TGTGCCAGCAGTTTGAGAGGGCCCTACGAGCAGTACTTC
.	13	TRBJ2-7	TRBV11-1	.	CASSLGLADEQYF	TGTGCCAGCAGCTTGGGGTTGGCTGACGAGCAGTACTTC
.	17	TRBJ2-6	TRBV7-9	.	CASSLSGALSGANVLTF	TGTGCCAGCAGCTTATCAGGGGCTTTATCTGGGGCCAACGTCCTGACTTTC
.	13	TRBJ2-1	TRBV19	TRBD1	CASSATGVDEQFF	TGTGCCAGTAGTGCGACAGGGGTGGATGAGCAGTTCTTC
few	14	TRBJ2-7	TRBV7-3	TRBD2	CASSLPGLAPEQYF	TGTGCCAGCAGCTTGCCGGGACTAGCGCCCGAGCAGTACTTC
.	15	TRBJ2-7	TRBV7-9	.	CASSLVGRGRNEQYF	TGTGCCAGCAGCTTAGTTGGCAGGGGCAGAAACGAGCAGTACTTC
.	14	TRBJ2-5	TRBV6-5	.	CASSADYFQETQYF	TGTGCCAGCAGTGCTGACTACTTCCAAGAGACCCAGTACTTC
.	10	TRBJ1-2	TRBV20-1	.	CSAIYRDYTF	TGCAGTGCTATTTACAGGGACTACACCTTC
.	14	TRBJ2-3	TRBV19	.	CASSIRTGTDTQYF	TGTGCCAGTAGTATACGGACAGGCACAGATACGCAGTATTTT
.	13	TRBJ2-6	TRBV30	.	CAWRTAGANVLTF	TGTGCCTGGAGAACGGCTGGGGCCAACGTCCTGACTTTC
.	14	TRBJ2-7	TRBV30	.	CAWSVRQSPYEQYF	TGTGCCTGGAGTGTAAGACAGTCCCCGTACGAGCAGTACTTC
.	15	TRBJ2-5	TRBV11-2	TRBD2	CASSLVAGAGETQYF	TGTGCCAGCAGCTTAGTGGCGGGAGCGGGGGAGACCCAGTACTTC
.	13	TRBJ2-3	TRBV6-1	.	CASSLAPTDTQYF	TGTGCCAGCAGTCTAGCGCCCACAGATACGCAGTATTTT
.	14	TRBJ2-7	TRBV5-1	.	CASSGGTATYEQYF	TGCGCCAGCAGCGGGGGGACAGCGACCTACGAGCAGTACTTC
.	14	TRBJ1-4	TRBV14	.	CASSRGVVYEKLFF	TGTGCCAGCAGCCGAGGGGTGGTATACGAAAAACTGTTTTTT
.	14	TRBJ1-2	TRBV6-6	.	CASSTLRGSSGYTF	TGTGCCAGCAGTACCCTCAGGGGATCGTCTGGCTACACCTTC
.	16	TRBJ2-2	TRBV13	TRBD2	CASSFFSGENTGELFF	TGTGCCAGCAGCTTCTTTAGCGGGGAGAACACCGGGGAGCTGTTTTTT
.	12	TRBJ2-5	TRBV2	.	CASRREAGTQYF	TGTGCCAGCAGAAGGGAGGCAGGGACCCAGTACTTC
.	15	TRBJ2-5	TRBV11-2	TRBD2	CASSPTAGVTKTQYF	TGTGCCAGCAGCCCAACAGCGGGAGTTACGAAGACCCAGTACTTC
.	17	TRBJ1-3	TRBV9	.	CASSVVEGGHSGNTIYF	TGTGCCAGCAGCGTAGTCGAGGGAGGACACTCTGGAAACACCATATATTTT
.	16	TRBJ2-6	TRBV29-1	.	CSVVAHKDSGANVLTF	TGCAGCGTTGTAGCTCATAAAGACTCTGGGGCCAACGTCCTGACTTTC
.	13	TRBJ1-1	TRBV7-9	.	CASRGGSNTEAFF	TGTGCCAGCAGAGGGGGTTCGAACACTGAAGCTTTCTTT
.	11	TRBJ2-3	TRBV5-1	.	CASSLDFAQYF	TGCGCCAGCAGCTTGGATTTCGCGCAGTATTTT
.	14	TRBJ1-2	TRBV29-1	TRBD1	CSATGTVSNYGYTF	TGCAGCGCCACGGGGACAGTTTCAAACTATGGCTACACCTTC
.	16	TRBJ1-4	TRBV25-1	.	CASSEQGGGEFEKLFF	TGTGCCAGCAGTGAACAAGGTGGCGGGGAATTTGAAAAACTGTTTTTT
.	12	TRBJ2-7	TRBV19	.	CASSIVKGEQYF	TGTGCCAGTAGTATTGTAAAGGGCGAGCAGTACTTC
.	12	TRBJ2-7	TRBV29-1	.	CSVEEGANEQYF	TGCAGCGTTGAAGAGGGGGCTAACGAGCAGTACTTC
.	14	TRBJ2-7	TRBV27	.	CASSRDGEGIEQYF	TGTGCCAGCAGTAGGGACGGAGAGGGTATCGAGCAGTACTTC
.	15	TRBJ2-2	TRBV28	TRBD1	CASSQGQGLTGELFF	TGTGCCAGCAGCCAGGGACAGGGGCTCACCGGGGAGCTGTTTTTT
.	14	TRBJ2-5	TRBV28	.	CASSFHGRQETQYF	TGTGCCAGCAGTTTTCACGGGCGCCAAGAGACCCAGTACTTC
.	14	TRBJ2-1	TRBV25-1	TRBD1	CASSEWGTGGEQFF	TGTGCCAGCAGTGAATGGGGGACAGGGGGTGAGCAGTTCTTC
.	14	TRBJ2-1	TRBV27	TRBD2	CASRSIAGVSEQFF	TGTGCCAGCAGGTCAATAGCGGGAGTGAGTGAGCAGTTCTTC
.	15	TRBJ1-2	TRBV6-1	.	CASRVQGGKNYGYTF	TGTGCCAGCCGAGTACAGGGTGGTAAAAACTATGGCTACACCTTC
.	14	TRBJ2-3	TRBV7-3	TRBD1	CASSPGTGQDTQYF	TGTGCCAGCAGCCCCGGGACAGGGCAAGATACGCAGTATTTT